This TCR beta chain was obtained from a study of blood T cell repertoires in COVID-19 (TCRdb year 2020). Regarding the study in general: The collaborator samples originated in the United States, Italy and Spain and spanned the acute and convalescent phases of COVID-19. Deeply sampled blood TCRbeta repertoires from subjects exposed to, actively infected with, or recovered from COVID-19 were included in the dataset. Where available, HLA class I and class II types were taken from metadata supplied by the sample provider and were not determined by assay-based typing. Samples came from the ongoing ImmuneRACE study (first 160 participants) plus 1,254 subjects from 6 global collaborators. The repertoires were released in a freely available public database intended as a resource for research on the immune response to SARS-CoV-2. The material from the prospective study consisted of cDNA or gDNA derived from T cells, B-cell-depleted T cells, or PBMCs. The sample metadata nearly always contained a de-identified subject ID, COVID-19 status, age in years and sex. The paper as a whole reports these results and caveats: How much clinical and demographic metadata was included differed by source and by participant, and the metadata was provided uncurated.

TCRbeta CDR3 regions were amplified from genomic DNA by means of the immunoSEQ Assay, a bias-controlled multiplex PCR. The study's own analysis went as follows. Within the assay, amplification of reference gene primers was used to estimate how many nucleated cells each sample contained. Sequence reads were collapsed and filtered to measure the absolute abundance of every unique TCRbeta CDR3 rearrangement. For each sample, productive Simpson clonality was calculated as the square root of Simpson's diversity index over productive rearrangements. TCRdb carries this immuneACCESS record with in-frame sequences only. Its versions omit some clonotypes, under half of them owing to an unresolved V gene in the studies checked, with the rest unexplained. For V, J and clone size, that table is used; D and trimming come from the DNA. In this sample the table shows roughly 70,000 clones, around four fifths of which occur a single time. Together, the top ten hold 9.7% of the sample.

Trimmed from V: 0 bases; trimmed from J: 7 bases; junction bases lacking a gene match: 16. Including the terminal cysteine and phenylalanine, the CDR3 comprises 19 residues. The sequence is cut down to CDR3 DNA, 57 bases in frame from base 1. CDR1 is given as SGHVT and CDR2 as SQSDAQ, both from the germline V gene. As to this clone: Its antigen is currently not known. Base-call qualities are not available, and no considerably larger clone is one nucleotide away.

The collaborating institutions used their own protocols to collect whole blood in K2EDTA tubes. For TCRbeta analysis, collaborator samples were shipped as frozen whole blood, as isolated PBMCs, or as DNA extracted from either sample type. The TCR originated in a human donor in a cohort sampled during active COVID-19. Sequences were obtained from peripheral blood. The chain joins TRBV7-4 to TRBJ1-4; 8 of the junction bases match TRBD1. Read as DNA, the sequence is TGTGCCAGCAGCTTAGCTACTCCTAAGTGGACAGGGAGAGGTGAAAAACTGTTTTTT. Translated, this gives CASSLATPKWTGRGEKLFF.